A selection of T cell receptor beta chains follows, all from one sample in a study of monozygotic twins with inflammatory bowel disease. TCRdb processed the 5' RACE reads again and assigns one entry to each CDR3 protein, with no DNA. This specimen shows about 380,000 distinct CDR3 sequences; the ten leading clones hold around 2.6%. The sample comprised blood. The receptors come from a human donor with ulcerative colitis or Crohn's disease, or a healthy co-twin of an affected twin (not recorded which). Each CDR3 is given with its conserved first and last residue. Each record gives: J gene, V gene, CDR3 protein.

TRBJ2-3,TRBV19,CASSIVQGTDTQYF
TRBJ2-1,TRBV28,CASSPTSGGPYNEQFF
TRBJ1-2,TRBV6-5,CASSYSPGNYGYTF
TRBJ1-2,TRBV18,CASSLTGQEYGYTF
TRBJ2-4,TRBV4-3,CASSQETGRAKNIQYF
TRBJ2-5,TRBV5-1,CASSSVGTGEETQYF
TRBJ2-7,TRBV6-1,CASRRDVSSYEQYF
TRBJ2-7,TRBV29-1,CSGGTGSYEQYF
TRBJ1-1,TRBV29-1,CSGGDGPNTEAFF
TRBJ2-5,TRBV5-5,CASSLTGEGETQYF
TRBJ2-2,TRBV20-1,CSARDYSRGELFF
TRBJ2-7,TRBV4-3,CASSQANTGTYEQYF
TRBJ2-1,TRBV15,CATSRGRQGPRRNEQFF
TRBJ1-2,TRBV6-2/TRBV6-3,CASSFAGRKYYGYTF
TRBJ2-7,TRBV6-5,CASSNPQGPHAPEQYF
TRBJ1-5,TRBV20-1,CSARDRGNQPQHF
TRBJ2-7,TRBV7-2,CASSFGTYSYEQYF
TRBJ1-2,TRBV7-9,CASSLEGQGVGYTF
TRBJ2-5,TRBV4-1,CASSQGTSALGPQETQYF
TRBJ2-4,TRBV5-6,CASGGWQGLQNIQYF
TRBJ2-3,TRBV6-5,CASSGTGQGTQYF
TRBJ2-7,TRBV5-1,CASSSGQGIFYEQYF
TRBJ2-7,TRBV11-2,CASSLDTFRGGRTYEQYF
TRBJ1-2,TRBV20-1,CSAPTFGTGGMDYGYTF
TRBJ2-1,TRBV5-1,CASSLSDRAYNEQFF
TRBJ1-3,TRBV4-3,CASSPGQSSGNTIYF
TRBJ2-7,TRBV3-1,CASSPKGGGDYEQYF
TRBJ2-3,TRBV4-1,CASSQVAGIGYTQYF
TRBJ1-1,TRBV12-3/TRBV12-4,CASSLTTVNTEAFF
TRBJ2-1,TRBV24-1,CATSDLSGGIYNEQFF
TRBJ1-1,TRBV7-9,CASEGTGVVGTEAFF
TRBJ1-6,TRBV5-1,CASSINNSPLHF
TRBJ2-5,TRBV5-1,CASSSGGGLQETQYF
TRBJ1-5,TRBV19,CASSVRGQPQHF
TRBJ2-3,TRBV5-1,CASSEGRGGSADTQYF
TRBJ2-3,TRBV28,CASSSNLLAGGSDTRYF
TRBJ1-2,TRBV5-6,CASSLGTGTANYGYTF
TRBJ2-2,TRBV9,CASSPWTDTGELFF
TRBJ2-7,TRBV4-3,CASSQDPRYEQYF
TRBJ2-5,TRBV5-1,CASATSGGAGQETQYF
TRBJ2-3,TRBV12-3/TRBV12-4,CASSFSRIDTQYF
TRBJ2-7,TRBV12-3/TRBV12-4,CASSIRDGAYEQYF
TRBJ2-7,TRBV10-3,CAISESNGLPYEQYF
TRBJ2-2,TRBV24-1,CATSDLPQGLNTGELFF
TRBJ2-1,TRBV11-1,CASSFIQGGGLAETEQFF
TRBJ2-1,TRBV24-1,CATSDPRNSANNEQFF
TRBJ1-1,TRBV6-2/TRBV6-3,CASSLTSGTVRNTEAFF
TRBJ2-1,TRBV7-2,CASSLPGVPYNEQFF
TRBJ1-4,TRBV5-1,CASSLGTGGEKLFF
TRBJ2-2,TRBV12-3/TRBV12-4,CASSFTGGELFF
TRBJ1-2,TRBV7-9,CASSPSGAGDGYTF
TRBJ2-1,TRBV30,CAWSQYNEQFF
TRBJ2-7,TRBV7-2,CASRGLAGGFGYEQYF